The 9 T cell receptor beta chains given below trace back to one sample, sequenced in a study of naive and memory T cell subsets. An equimolar mix of two oligonucleotides served as the beta constant-region primer for TRBC1 and TRBC2. Ligated cDNA was amplified by four rounds of PCR with nested alpha and beta constant-region primers and SP2. TCRdb reanalysed the UMI-ligation and nested PCR reads using MiXCR and keeps one entry per CDR3 protein. Here the sample spans approximately 140,000 distinct CDR3 sequences, approximately 22% being singletons. Study-wide results and caveats: Especially in CD8 cells, naive repertoires contained a few larger clonotypes, possibly CD45RA-re-expressing memory cells.

These receptors lack a known antigen. The specimen was naive CD4+ T cells from blood. The receptors here all came from a human donor in good health.

The chain links TRBV29-1 to TRBJ1-1; 9 nucleotides line up with TRBD1. Germline CDR1 and CDR2: SQVTM and ANQGSEA. Trimming at V came to 7 bases and at J to 4 bases, leaving 7 bases not matched to a gene. This CDR3 region has 13 residues. The CDR3 region is CSGGQGRSTEAFF. The CDR3 nucleotides read TGCAGCGGGGGACAGGGTAGGAGCACTGAAGCTTTCTTT.

The table lists this clonotype with a few counts. V usage is TRBV29-1 and J usage is TRBJ2-5; no definite D call. Germline CDR1 SQVTM, CDR2 ANQGSEA. Deletions cut 6 bases from V and 4 bases from J, with 12 bases between. This CDR3 contains 12 residues. CDR3 coding DNA: TGCAGCGTCGTCTCCGCGCGAGAGACCCAGTACTTC. Its protein product is CSVVSARETQYF.

Many counts were recorded for this clonotype. This chain joins TRBV12-3 or TRBV12-4 and TRBJ2-4, with TRBD1 as a possible D gene (6 bases). This CDR3 spans 15 amino acids. Trimming removed 4 bases from V and 8 bases from J, with 18 bases in between. The CDR3 protein is CASSSTDRLLDIQYF. The CDR3 DNA reads as TGTGCCAGCAGTTCAACCGACAGGTTATTAGACATTCAGTACTTC.

This clonotype has only a few counts. The chain combines TRBV27 with TRBJ1-2; D gene uncertain. The CDR3 runs 13 residues. Trimming cost V 6 bases and J 4 bases, with 12 bases left between them. CDR1 and CDR2 (germline): MNHEY, SMNVEV (reference sequence). The CDR3, as DNA: TGTGCCAGCAGCAGCGGGCTTATCTATGGCTACACCTTC. It is translated as CASSSGLIYGYTF.

The chain recombines TRBV7-9 with TRBJ2-5; no clear D. The CDR3 totals 13 residues. Germline CDR1 is SEHNR and CDR2 is FQNEAQ (reference sequence). The V end lost 1 base, the J end lost 2 bases, and 5 bases lay between the germline ends. CDR3 sequence reads: CASSLDTQETQYF. Written as DNA, the CDR3 is TGTGCCAGCAGCTTAGATACTCAAGAGACCCAGTACTTC. Drawing the rest from reference TRBV7-9 and TRBJ2-5, the complete variable domain is DTGVSQNPRHKITKRGQNVTFRCDPISEHNRLYWYRQTLGQGPEFLTYFQNEAQLEKSRLLSDRFSAERPKGSFSTLEIQRTEQGDSAMYLCASSLDTQETQYFGPGTRLLVL.

This clonotype was observed a few times. The V gene is TRBV20-1, the J gene TRBJ2-7; D is perhaps TRBD1 or TRBD2 (6 bases each). Germline CDR1 reads DFQATT; CDR2 reads SNEGSKA (reference sequence). The CDR3 contains 14 residues. V was shortened by 5 bases and J by 4 bases, with 18 bases between the two germline ends. The CDR3 spells CSAVQGGNAYEQYF. CDR3 nucleotides: TGCAGTGCTGTACAGGGAGGAAACGCGTACGAGCAGTACTTC.

This clonotype was recorded at least ten times. The rearrangement links TRBV20-1 to TRBJ1-5; 10 bases are a match to TRBD1. J was trimmed by 4 bases and V by 3 bases; bases with no gene match: 3. CDR1 and CDR2 (germline): DFQATT, SNEGSKA (reference sequence). This CDR3 is 14 amino acids long. The CDR3 nucleotides read TGCAGTGCTAGGCGGACAGGGGGAAATCAGCCCCAGCATTTT. It translates to CSARRTGGNQPQHF.

This clonotype was detected ten times or more. The chain couples TRBV7-2 to TRBJ2-7; 11 bases agree with TRBD2. The V gene's germline CDR1 is SGHTA and CDR2 FQGNSA. The J segment lost 2 bases and the V segment lost 3 bases, leaving 0 bases of the junction unmatched. The CDR3 extends over 14 amino acids. CDR3 nucleotide sequence: TGTGCCAGCAGCTTTAGCGGGAGGGCCTACGAGCAGTACTTC. Residues: CASSFSGRAYEQYF.

The sample holds a few counts of this clonotype. The chain is built from TRBV29-1 and TRBJ2-1; 9 bases match TRBD2. The CDR3 sequence is 13 residues long. From germline, CDR1 is SQVTM and CDR2 ANQGSEA. J was trimmed by 6 bases and V by 4 bases; bases with no gene match: 4. The CDR3, as DNA: TGCAGCGTTGCAATGACTAGCGGCAATGAGCAGTTCTTC. Encoded protein: CSVAMTSGNEQFF.